These T cell receptor beta chains were read from a single sample in a study of T-cell reconstitution after alpha-beta-depleted transplantation in children. TCRdb reanalysed the PCR reads using MiXCR and keeps one entry per CDR3 protein. Altogether roughly 100,000 distinct CDR3 sequences are present, roughly 8.3% being singletons, with the ten largest covering 5.5% to 8%. Sequenced material: PBMCs from the stem cell graft donor, taken from the stem cell graft. Source of these receptors: a human donor who donated a stem cell graft to a child with congenital amegakaryocytic thrombocytopenia. CDR3s include the opening cysteine and the closing phenylalanine or tryptophan. The D gene is left open where the match is weak. The listing skips clone size in some rows; elsewhere it reads once, few, many or a size class.

V	J	D	size	DNA	CDR3
TRBV4-3	TRBJ1-2	NA	many	TGCGCCAGCAGCCAAGTAGCAGCCCTGAACTATGGCTACACCTTC	CASSQVAALNYGYTF
TRBV5-1	TRBJ2-2	TRBD1	many	TGCGCCAGCAGCCTAGGACAGGGGGCAGGCACCGGGGAGCTGTTTTTT	CASSLGQGAGTGELFF
TRBV15	TRBJ1-1	NA	few	TGTGCCACCAGCGGAGACCGGATCGAAGCTTTCTTT	CATSGDRIEAFF
TRBV4-2	TRBJ1-5	NA	many	TGTGCCAGCAGCCAAGGGGACCATCGAACAGGGTGGGATATGAGCAATCAGCCCCAGCATTTT	CASSQGDHRTGWDMSNQPQHF
TRBV12-3/TRBV12-4	TRBJ1-6	NA	many	TGTGCCAGCAGTTTACCGTCCTCACCCCTCCACTTT	CASSLPSSPLHF
TRBV29-1	TRBJ2-3	NA	many	TGCAGCGTTGAAGCCCTGGGCGAGCGAGATACGCAGTATTTT	CSVEALGERDTQYF
TRBV6-2/TRBV6-3	TRBJ2-7	NA	many	TGTGCCAGCAGTTACTCGGCAGACGGCTACGAGCAGTACTTC	CASSYSADGYEQYF
TRBV20-1	TRBJ2-7	NA	many	TGCAGTGCTAGAGATCAAAGCTCTGGGGCCTACGAGCAGTACTTC	CSARDQSSGAYEQYF
TRBV4-2	TRBJ2-3	NA	many	TGTGCCAGCAGCCAAGCACGGACAGATACGCAGTATTTT	CASSQARTDTQYF
TRBV12-3/TRBV12-4	TRBJ1-5	NA	many	TGTGCCAGCAGTCCAGGACAATCTGGGCCCCAGCCCCAGCATTTT	CASSPGQSGPQPQHF
TRBV6-5	TRBJ2-2	NA	medium-sized	TGTGCCAGCAGTTACGACTCGGGCACCGGGGAGCTGTTTTTT	CASSYDSGTGELFF
TRBV5-1	TRBJ1-5	NA	few	TGCGCCAGCAGCTTGGATGCCGGGGGCCAGCCCCAGCATTTT	CASSLDAGGQPQHF
TRBV7-2	TRBJ2-3	NA	many	TGTGCCAGCAGCTTACAACGGAGCACAGATACGCAGTATTTT	CASSLQRSTDTQYF
TRBV28	TRBJ2-5	NA	many	TGTGCCAGCATCCGATTATCGCGGCAGTCGGAACAACAAACGGTGGTTTTATTGGAGACCCAGTACTTC	CASIRLSRQSEQQTVVLLETQYF
TRBV5-1	TRBJ2-1	TRBD2	many	TGCGCCAGCAAGCTAGCGGGGGGAAATGAGCAGTTCTTC	CASKLAGGNEQFF
TRBV20-1	TRBJ2-3	NA	many	TGCAGTGCTAGAGATCGAGAAGGCAGCACAGATACGCAGTATTTT	CSARDREGSTDTQYF
TRBV4-1	TRBJ2-7	NA	many	TGCGCCAGCAGCCAAGATCGTTGGGGCTCGTCCTACGAGCAGTACTTC	CASSQDRWGSSYEQYF
TRBV4-1	TRBJ2-3	NA	many	TGCGCCAGCAGCCAAGATAATGTCCTTTTTATGGATACGCAGTATTTT	CASSQDNVLFMDTQYF
TRBV15	TRBJ1-6	NA	once	TGTGCCACCAGCAGAGATAGAGGAGGTAATTCACCCCTCCACTTT	CATSRDRGGNSPLHF
TRBV21-1	TRBJ2-7	NA	few	TGTGCCAGCAGCAAAGTCTTGGCGGGCAAGGGGGTGGGGTCCTACGAGCAGTACTTC	CASSKVLAGKGVGSYEQYF
TRBV14	TRBJ1-2	NA	NA	TGTGCCAGCAGCCCCTTGGAGGCGAAAATATCCTATGGCTACACCTTC	CASSPLEAKISYGYTF
TRBV3-1	TRBJ2-7	NA	many	TGTGCCAGCAGCCGGGACTGGAGCTCCTACGAGCAGTACTTC	CASSRDWSSYEQYF
TRBV19	TRBJ2-4	NA	once	TGTGCCAGTAGAGGGGGTGACCCGCGGAACATTCAGTACTTC	CASRGGDPRNIQYF
TRBV19	TRBJ1-2	NA	NA	TGTGCCAGTAGTAGTGTTGGAGCCAGCGTCTATGGCTACACCTTC	CASSSVGASVYGYTF
TRBV5-1	TRBJ2-3	NA	many	TGCGCCAGCAGCTTGGCGCGGGGCCAGGTAGATACGCAGTATTTT	CASSLARGQVDTQYF
TRBV7-2	TRBJ2-1	TRBD1	many	TGTGCCAGCAGCTGGGCCGGGACAGGGGTGGCAAACAATGAGCAGTTCTTC	CASSWAGTGVANNEQFF
TRBV12-3/TRBV12-4	TRBJ2-1	NA	many	TGTGCCAGCAGTTCCCAGTCGGACAATGAGCAGTTCTTC	CASSSQSDNEQFF
TRBV27	TRBJ1-2	NA	many	TGTGCCAGCACCCCAAAAGCTCAGGGGCGAGCCGGCTACACCTTC	CASTPKAQGRAGYTF
TRBV10-3	TRBJ2-1	NA	few	TGTGCCATCAGAGTCGACAGAACCAATGAGCAGTTCTTC	CAIRVDRTNEQFF
TRBV20-1	TRBJ1-4	NA	many	TGCAGTGCTAGAGACGGAACGGCTGGTAATGAAAAACTGTTTTTT	CSARDGTAGNEKLFF
TRBV7-2	TRBJ2-7	TRBD2	many	TGTGCCAGCAGCTTAGGAGGGAGTAGCGGGGGGCAGGCCGAGCAGTACTTC	CASSLGGSSGGQAEQYF
TRBV20-1	TRBJ1-5	NA	many	TGCAGTGCTGCCCCACAGAATCAGCCCCAGCATTTT	CSAAPQNQPQHF
TRBV5-6	TRBJ1-1	NA	many	TGTGCCAGCAGCTTGTGGGCCCGCATGAGGAACACTGAAGCTTTCTTT	CASSLWARMRNTEAFF
TRBV15	TRBJ2-3	NA	many	TGTGCCACCAGCGGGGGCTCCTCAAGCACAGATACGCAGTATTTT	CATSGGSSSTDTQYF
TRBV12-3/TRBV12-4	TRBJ2-3	NA	many	TGTGCCAGCAGTCTAGGAAGCGGTACGCAGTATTTT	CASSLGSGTQYF
TRBV4-3	TRBJ1-6	NA	many	TGCGCCAGCAGCCACCAGTTAATCCCGGGATCGAAGCAAAGTAGCTCCTATAATTCACCCCTCCACTTT	CASSHQLIPGSKQSSSYNSPLHF
TRBV20-1	TRBJ2-3	NA	few	TGCAGTGCTAGCGTTGATGCGGGGGCGAGAGGGTTGGGCACAGATACGCAGTATTTT	CSASVDAGARGLGTDTQYF
TRBV5-1	TRBJ2-5	NA	many	TGCGCCAGCAGCTTGGGAACTGGGGAAGAGACCCAGTACTTC	CASSLGTGEETQYF
TRBV3-1	TRBJ2-1	NA	many	TGTGCCAGCAGCCAAGAGGAACAGGGCCAGTTCTTC	CASSQEEQGQFF
TRBV10-3	TRBJ1-5	NA	medium-sized	TGTGCCATCAGGGAAACAGGCAATCAGCCCCAGCATTTT	CAIRETGNQPQHF
TRBV28	TRBJ1-6	NA	many	TGTGCCAGCAGTCCGCGGGACACGGGTTGGGCCCTCCACTTT	CASSPRDTGWALHF
TRBV6-2/TRBV6-3	TRBJ2-3	TRBD2	many	TGTGCCAGCAGCTTTACTAGCGGGAGAAGGACAGATACGCAGTATTTT	CASSFTSGRRTDTQYF
TRBV30	TRBJ2-3	NA	many	TGTGCCTGGAGCGTCCGGGCAAGGGATACGCAGTATTTT	CAWSVRARDTQYF
TRBV7-3	TRBJ2-3	TRBD2	many	TGTGCCAGCAGCTTGGGACTAGCGGGGTCCACGCAGTATTTT	CASSLGLAGSTQYF
TRBV19	TRBJ2-1	NA	many	TGTGCCAGTGCCGGCCGGGGCAGGCTCAATGAGCAGTTCTTC	CASAGRGRLNEQFF
TRBV21-1	TRBJ2-6	NA	few	TGTGCCAGCAGCAAAGAGTCCTCACCCAAAGTACAGGGTGTAAGATCTGGGGCCAACGTCCTGACTTTC	CASSKESSPKVQGVRSGANVLTF
TRBV5-1	TRBJ2-5	NA	many	TGCGCCAGCAGCTTGGGAGACATACAAGAGACCCAGTACTTC	CASSLGDIQETQYF
TRBV5-1	TRBJ2-1	NA	many	TGCGCCAGCAGGATGTCGTCGGTGGGGAATGAGCAGTTCTTC	CASRMSSVGNEQFF
TRBV9	TRBJ1-6	NA	many	TGTGCCAGCAGCGTCGACCCCGTGGCCCTCCACTTT	CASSVDPVALHF
TRBV5-1	TRBJ2-3	NA	many	TGCGCCAGCAGGAGGGCAGGGGTAGGAGATACGCAGTATTTT	CASRRAGVGDTQYF
TRBV20-1	TRBJ2-7	TRBD1	many	TGCAGTGGGGGACAGGTCGCCTACGAGCAGTACTTC	CSGGQVAYEQYF
TRBV20-1	TRBJ2-7	TRBD2	many	TGCAGTGCTAGAGAACTAGCGGGAGCCTACGAGCAGTACTTC	CSARELAGAYEQYF
TRBV7-3	TRBJ2-1	TRBD2	many	TGTGCCAGCAGCTTATCTAGCGGACCCTACAATGAGCAGTTCTTC	CASSLSSGPYNEQFF
TRBV5-1	TRBJ2-6	NA	NA	TGCGCCAGCAGCCCCAGCGGGTCTGGGGCCAACGTCCTGACTTTC	CASSPSGSGANVLTF
TRBV12-3/TRBV12-4	TRBJ1-1	NA	many	TGTGCCAGCAGTCGGGGGACAACCCTGAACACTGAAGCTTTCTTT	CASSRGTTLNTEAFF
TRBV12-3/TRBV12-4	TRBJ2-6	NA	many	TGTGCCAGCAGTTCGGAGGGGGTGTTTTCTGGGGCCAACGTCCTGACTTTC	CASSSEGVFSGANVLTF
TRBV20-1	TRBJ1-5	NA	many	TGCAGTGCTAGGGTAGGAGGGGCCGGACATCAGCCCCAGCATTTT	CSARVGGAGHQPQHF